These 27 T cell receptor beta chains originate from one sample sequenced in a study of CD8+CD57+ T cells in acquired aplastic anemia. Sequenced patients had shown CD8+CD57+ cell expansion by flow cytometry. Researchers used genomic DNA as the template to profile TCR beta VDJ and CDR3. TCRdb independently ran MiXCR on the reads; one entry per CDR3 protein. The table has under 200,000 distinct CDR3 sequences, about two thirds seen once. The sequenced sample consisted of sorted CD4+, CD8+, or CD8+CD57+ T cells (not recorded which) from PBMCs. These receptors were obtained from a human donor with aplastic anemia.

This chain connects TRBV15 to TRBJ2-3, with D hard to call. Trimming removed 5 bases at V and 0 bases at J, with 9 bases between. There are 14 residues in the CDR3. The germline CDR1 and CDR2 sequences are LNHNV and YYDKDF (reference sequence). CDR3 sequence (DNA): TGTGCCACCAGCGGCGGATTTAGCACAGATACGCAGTATTTT. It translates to CATSGGFSTDTQYF.

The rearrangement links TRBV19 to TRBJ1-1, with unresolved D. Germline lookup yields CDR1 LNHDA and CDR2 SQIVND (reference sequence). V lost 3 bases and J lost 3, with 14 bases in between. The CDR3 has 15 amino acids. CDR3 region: CASSITSTMHTEAFF. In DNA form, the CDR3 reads TGTGCCAGTAGTATTACGAGCACCATGCACACTGAAGCTTTCTTT.

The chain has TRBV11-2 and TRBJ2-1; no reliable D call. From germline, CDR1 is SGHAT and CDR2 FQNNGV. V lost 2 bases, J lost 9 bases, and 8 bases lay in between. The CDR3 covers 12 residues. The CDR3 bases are TGTGCCAGCAGCTTATCGGGCGGTGAGCAGTTCTTC. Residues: CASSLSGGEQFF.

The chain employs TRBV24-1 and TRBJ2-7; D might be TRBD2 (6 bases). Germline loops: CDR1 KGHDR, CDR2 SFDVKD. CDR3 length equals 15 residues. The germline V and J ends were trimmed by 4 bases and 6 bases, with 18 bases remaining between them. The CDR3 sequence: CATSDRLVSVSEQYF. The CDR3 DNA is TGTGCCACCAGTGACCGACTAGTTTCTGTCAGCGAGCAGTACTTC.

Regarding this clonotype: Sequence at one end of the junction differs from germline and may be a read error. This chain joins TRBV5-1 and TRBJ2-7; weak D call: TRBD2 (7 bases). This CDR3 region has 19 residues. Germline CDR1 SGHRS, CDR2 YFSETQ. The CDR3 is CASSLGMGGGNEVSYEQYF. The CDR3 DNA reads TGTGCCAGCAGCCTCGGTATGGGGGGGGGCAATGAGGTCTCCTACGAGCAGTACTTC.

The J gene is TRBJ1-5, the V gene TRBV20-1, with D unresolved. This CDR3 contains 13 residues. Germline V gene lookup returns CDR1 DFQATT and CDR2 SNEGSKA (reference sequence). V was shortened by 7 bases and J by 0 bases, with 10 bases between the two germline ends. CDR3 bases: TGCAGTGATTCCGCCGGTAGCAATCAGCCCCAGCATTTT. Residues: CSDSAGSNQPQHF.

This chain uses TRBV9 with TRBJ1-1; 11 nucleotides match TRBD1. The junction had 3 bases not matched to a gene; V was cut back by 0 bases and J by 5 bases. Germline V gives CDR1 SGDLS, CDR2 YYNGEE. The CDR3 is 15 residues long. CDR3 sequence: CASSVAGTGGTEAFF. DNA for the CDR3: TGTGCCAGCAGCGTAGCCGGGACAGGGGGGACTGAAGCTTTCTTT.

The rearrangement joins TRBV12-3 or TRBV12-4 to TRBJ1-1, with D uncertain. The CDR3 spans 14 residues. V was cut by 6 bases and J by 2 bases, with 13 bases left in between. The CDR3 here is CASSARTANTEAFF. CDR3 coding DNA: TGTGCCAGCAGCGCCAGGACCGCTAACACTGAAGCTTTCTTT.

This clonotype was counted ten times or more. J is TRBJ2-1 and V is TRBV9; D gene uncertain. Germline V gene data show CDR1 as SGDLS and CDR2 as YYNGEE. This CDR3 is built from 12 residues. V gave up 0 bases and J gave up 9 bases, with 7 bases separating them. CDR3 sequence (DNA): TGTGCCAGCAGCGTAGGACTTCTTGAGCAGTTCTTC. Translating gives CASSVGLLEQFF.

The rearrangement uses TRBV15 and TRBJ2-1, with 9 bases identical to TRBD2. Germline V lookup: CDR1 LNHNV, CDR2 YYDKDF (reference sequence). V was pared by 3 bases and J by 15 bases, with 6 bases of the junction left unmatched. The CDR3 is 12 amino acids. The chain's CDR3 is CATSRGSGGPFF. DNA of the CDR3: TGTGCCACCAGCAGGGGAAGCGGGGGGCCGTTCTTC.

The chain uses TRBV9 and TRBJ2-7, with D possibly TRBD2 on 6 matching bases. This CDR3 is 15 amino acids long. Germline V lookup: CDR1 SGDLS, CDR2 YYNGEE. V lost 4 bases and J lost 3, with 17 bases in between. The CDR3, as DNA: TGTGCCAGCAGCCCCGGACCTGCGGGGAACTACGAGCAGTACTTC. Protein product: CASSPGPAGNYEQYF.

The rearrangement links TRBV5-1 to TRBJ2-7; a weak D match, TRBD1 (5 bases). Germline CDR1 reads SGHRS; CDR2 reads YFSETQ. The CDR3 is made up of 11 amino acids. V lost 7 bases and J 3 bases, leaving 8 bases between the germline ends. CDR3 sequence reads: CASGQGYEQYF. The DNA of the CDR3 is TGCGCCAGCGGGCAGGGCTACGAGCAGTACTTC.

CDR3 region: CASSETRQGRETQYF. CDR3 DNA sequence: TGCGCCAGCAGTGAGACCCGACAGGGGAGAGAGACCCAGTACTTC. This chain joins TRBV10-1 and TRBJ2-5, with 8 bases aligning to TRBD1. Per the germline V gene, CDR1 is WNHNN and CDR2 is SYGVQD (reference sequence). This CDR3 region has 15 residues. Trimming took 2 bases from V and 4 from J; bases not matched to a gene: 6.

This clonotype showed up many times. The CDR3 loop reads CASSQRGLAGDNEQFF. Written as DNA, the CDR3 is TGTGCCAGCAGCCAAAGAGGGCTAGCGGGGGACAATGAGCAGTTCTTC. The chain uses TRBV4-2 and TRBJ2-1; TRBD2 matches 10 bases. The V and J ends lost 2 bases and 5 bases, in that order; junction bases with no gene match: 6. The CDR3 has 16 residues. Germline assignment: CDR1 LGHNA and CDR2 YNFKEQ.

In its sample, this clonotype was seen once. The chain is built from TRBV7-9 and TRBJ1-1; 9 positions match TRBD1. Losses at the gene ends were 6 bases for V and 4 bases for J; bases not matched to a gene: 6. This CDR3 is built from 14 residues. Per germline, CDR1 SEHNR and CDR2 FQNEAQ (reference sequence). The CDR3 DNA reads TGTGCCAGCAGACCCGGACAGGGGATCACTGAAGCTTTCTTT. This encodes CASRPGQGITEAFF. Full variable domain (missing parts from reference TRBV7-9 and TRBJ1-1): DTGVSQNPRHKITKRGQNVTFRCDPISEHNRLYWYRQTLGQGPEFLTYFQNEAQLEKSRLLSDRFSAERPKGSFSTLEIQRTEQGDSAMYLCASRPGQGITEAFFGQGTRLTVV.

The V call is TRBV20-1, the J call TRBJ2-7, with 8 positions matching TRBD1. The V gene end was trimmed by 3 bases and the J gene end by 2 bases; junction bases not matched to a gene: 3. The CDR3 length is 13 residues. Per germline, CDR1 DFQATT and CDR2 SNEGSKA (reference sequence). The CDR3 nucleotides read TGCAGTGCTAGTGGACAGGGAGCCTACGAGCAGTACTTC. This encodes CSASGQGAYEQYF.

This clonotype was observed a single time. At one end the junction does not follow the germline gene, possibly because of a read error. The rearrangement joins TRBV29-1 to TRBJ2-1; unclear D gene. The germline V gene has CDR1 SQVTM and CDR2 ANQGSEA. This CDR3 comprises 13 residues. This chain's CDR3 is CSVGSTVYDEQFF. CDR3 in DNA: TGCAGCGTTGGAAGCACGGTCTACGATGAGCAGTTCTTC.

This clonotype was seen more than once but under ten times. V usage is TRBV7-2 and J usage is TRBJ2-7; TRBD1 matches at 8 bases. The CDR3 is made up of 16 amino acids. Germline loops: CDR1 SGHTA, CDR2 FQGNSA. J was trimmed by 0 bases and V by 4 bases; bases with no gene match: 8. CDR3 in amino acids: CASSSWTGPSSYEQYF. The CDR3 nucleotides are TGTGCCAGCAGCTCGTGGACAGGGCCGAGCTCCTACGAGCAGTACTTC.

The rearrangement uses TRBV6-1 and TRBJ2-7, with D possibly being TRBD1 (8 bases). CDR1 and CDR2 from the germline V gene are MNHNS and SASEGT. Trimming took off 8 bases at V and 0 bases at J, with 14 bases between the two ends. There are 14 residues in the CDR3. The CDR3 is CASLQGGFSYEQYF. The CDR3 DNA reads TGTGCCAGCTTACAGGGGGGGTTCTCCTACGAGCAGTACTTC.

Here the CDR3 reads CSASGVAGSINTEAFF. The DNA of the CDR3 is TGCAGTGCTAGTGGGGTGGCGGGGAGTATTAACACTGAAGCTTTCTTT. The gene calls are TRBV20-1 and TRBJ1-1; D is unclear. CDR3 size: 16 residues. V shed 3 bases and J shed 2 bases, with 19 bases lying between them. Germline V gives CDR1 DFQATT, CDR2 SNEGSKA (reference sequence).

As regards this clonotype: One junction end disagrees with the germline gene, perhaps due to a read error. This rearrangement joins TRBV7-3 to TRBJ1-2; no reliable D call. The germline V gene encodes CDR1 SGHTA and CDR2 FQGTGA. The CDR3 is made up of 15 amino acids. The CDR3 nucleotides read TGCGCCAGCAGCCAAGTACTCGTATCGACCTATGGCTACACCTTC. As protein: CASSQVLVSTYGYTF.

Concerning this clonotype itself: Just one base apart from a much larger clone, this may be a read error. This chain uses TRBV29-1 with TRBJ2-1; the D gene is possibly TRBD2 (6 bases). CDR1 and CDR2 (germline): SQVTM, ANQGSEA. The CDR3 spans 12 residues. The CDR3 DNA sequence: TGCGCCTTTAGATGGGGGGACAATGAGCAGTTCTTC. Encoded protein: CAFRWGDNEQFF.

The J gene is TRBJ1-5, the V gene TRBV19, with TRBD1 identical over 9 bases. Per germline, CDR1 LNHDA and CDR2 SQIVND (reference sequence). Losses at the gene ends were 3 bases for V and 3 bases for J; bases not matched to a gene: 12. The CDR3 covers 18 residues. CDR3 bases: TGTGCCAGTAGTATTGGTGGGACAGGGAATTTCCCCAATCAGCCCCAGCATTTT. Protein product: CASSIGGTGNFPNQPQHF.

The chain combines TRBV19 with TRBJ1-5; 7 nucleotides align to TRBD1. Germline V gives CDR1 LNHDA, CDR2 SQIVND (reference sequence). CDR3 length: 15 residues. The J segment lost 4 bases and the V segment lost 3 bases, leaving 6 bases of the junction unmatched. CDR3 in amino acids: CASSIEQGTNQPQHF. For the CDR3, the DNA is TGTGCCAGTAGTATCGAACAGGGGACTAATCAGCCCCAGCATTTT.

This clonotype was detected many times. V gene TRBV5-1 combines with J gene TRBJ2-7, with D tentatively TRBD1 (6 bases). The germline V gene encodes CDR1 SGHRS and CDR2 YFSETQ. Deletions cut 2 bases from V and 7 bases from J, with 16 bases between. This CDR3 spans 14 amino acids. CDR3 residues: CASSFGWGRGEQYV. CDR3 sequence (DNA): TGCGCCAGCAGCTTTGGGTGGGGGCGAGGGGAGCAGTACGTC.

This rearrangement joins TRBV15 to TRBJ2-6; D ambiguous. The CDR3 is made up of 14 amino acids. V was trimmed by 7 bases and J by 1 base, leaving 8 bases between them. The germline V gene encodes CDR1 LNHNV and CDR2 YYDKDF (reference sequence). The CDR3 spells CATKPESGANVLTF. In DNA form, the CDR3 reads TGTGCCACCAAGCCAGAGTCTGGGGCCAACGTCCTGACTTTC.

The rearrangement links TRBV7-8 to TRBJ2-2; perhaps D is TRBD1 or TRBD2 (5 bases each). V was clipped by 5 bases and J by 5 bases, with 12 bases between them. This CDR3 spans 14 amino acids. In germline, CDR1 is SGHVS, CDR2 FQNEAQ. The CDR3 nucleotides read TGTGCCAGCAGCCTACTCAGGGAGACCGGGGAGCTGTTTTTT. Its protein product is CASSLLRETGELFF.